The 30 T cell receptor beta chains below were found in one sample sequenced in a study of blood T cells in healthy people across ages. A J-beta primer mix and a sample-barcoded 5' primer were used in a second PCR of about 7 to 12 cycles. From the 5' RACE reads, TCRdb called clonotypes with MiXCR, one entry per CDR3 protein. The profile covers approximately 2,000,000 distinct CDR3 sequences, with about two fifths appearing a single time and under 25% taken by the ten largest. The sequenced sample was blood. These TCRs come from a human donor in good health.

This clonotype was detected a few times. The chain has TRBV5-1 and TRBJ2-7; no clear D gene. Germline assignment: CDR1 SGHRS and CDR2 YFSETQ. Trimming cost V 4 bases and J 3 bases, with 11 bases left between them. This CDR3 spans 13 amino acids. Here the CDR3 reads CASSPNTNYEQYF. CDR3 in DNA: TGCGCCAGCAGCCCGAATACCAACTACGAGCAGTACTTC.

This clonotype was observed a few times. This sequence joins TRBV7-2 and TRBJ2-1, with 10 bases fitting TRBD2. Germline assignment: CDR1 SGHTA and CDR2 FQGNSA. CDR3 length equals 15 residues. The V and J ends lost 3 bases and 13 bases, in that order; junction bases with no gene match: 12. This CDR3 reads CASSFRSVAGGSQFF. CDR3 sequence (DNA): TGTGCCAGCAGCTTCAGATCAGTAGCGGGGGGAAGTCAGTTCTTC. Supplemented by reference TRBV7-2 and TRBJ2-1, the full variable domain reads GAGVSQSPSNKVTEKGKDVELRCDPISGHTALYWYRQSLGQGLEFLIYFQGNSAPDKSGLPSDRFSAERTGGSVSTLTIQRTQQEDSAVYLCASSFRSVAGGSQFFGPGTRLTVL.

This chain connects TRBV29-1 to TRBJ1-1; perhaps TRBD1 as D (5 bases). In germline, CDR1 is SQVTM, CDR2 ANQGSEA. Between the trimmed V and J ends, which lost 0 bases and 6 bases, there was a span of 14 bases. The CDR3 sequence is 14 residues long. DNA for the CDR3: TGCAGCGTTGAAGATTCAGGGACCGGCTCTGAAGCTTTCTTT. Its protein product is CSVEDSGTGSEAFF.

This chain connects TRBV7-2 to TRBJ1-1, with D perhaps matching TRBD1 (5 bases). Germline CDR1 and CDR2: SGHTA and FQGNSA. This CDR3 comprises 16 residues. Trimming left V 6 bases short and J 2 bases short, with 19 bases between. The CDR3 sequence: CASRSQGGAVNTEAFF. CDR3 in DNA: TGTGCCAGCAGATCGCAGGGAGGGGCAGTAAACACTGAAGCTTTCTTT.

The CDR3: CAISEGQAFYGYTF. In nucleotides, the CDR3 is TGTGCCATCAGTGAGGGGCAGGCCTTCTATGGCTACACCTTC. V usage is TRBV10-3 and J usage is TRBJ1-2; D unclear. Germline CDR1 and CDR2: ENHRY and SYGVKD. This CDR3 region has 14 residues. Trimming left V 2 bases short and J 4 bases short, with 11 bases between.

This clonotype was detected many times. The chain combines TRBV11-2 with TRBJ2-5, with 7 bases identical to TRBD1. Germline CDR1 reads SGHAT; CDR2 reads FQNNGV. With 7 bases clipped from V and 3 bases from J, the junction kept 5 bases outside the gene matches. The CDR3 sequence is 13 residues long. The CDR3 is CASNRDREETQYF. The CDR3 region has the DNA TGTGCCAGCAACAGGGACAGAGAAGAGACCCAGTACTTC.

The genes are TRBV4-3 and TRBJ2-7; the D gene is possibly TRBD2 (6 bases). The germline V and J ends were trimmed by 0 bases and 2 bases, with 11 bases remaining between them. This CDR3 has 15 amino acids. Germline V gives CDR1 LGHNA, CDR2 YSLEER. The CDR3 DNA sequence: TGCGCCAGCAGCCAAGATAATGCGGGAACCTACGAGCAGTACTTC. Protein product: CASSQDNAGTYEQYF.

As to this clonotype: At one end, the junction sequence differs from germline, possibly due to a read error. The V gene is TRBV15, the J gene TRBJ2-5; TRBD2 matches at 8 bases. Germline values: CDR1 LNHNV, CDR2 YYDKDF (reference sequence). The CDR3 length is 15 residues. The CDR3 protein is CATSRGLEGLETQYF. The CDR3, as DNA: TGTGCCACCAGCAGGGGACTAGAAGGCCTAGAGACTCAGTACTTC.

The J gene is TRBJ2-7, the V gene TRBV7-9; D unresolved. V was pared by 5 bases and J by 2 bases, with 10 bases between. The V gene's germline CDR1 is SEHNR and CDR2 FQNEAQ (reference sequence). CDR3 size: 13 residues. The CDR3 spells CASSGRSAYEQYF. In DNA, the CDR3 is TGTGCCAGCAGCGGACGGAGTGCCTACGAGCAGTACTTC.

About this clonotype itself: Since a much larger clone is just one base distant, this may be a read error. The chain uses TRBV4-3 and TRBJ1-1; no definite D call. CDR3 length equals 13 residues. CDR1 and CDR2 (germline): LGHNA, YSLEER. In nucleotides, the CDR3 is TGCGCCGGCAGCCAAGATTTGGGGACTGAAGCTTTCTTT. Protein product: CAGSQDLGTEAFF.

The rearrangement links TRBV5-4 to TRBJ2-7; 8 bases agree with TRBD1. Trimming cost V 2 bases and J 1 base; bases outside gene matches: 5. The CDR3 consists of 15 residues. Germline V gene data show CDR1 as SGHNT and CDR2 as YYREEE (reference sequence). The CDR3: CASSFDRGESYEQYF. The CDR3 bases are TGTGCCAGCAGCTTCGACAGGGGAGAGTCCTACGAGCAGTACTTC.

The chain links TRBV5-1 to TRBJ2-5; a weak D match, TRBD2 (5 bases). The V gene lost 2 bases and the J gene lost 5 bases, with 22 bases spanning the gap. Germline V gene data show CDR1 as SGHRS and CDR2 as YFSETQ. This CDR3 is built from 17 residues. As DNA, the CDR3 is TGCGCCAGCAGCTTCGGACTTTTGGCAGAACCTGGGGAGACCCAGTACTTC. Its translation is CASSFGLLAEPGETQYF.

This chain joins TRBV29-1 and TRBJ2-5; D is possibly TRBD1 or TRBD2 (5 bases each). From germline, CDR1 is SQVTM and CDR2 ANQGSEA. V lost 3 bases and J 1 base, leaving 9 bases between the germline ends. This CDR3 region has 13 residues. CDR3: CSVEVGPQETQYF. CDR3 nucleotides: TGCAGCGTTGAGGTGGGACCCCAAGAGACCCAGTACTTC.

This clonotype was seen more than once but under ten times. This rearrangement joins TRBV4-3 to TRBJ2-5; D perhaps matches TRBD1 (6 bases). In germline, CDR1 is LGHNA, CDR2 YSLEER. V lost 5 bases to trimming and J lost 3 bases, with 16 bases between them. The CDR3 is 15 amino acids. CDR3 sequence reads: CASSGGTGFKETQYF. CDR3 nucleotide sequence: TGCGCCAGCAGCGGAGGCACAGGGTTTAAAGAGACCCAGTACTTC.

The CDR3 coding sequence is TGCGCCAGCAACTTACAGAGATTTATCCCAGGGGATACGCAGTATTTT. Translating gives CASNLQRFIPGDTQYF. The chain combines TRBV5-1 with TRBJ2-3; the D gene is possibly TRBD1 (5 bases). The CDR3 sequence is 16 residues long. Trimming left V 6 bases short and J 6 bases short, with 23 bases between. CDR1 and CDR2 (germline): SGHRS, YFSETQ.

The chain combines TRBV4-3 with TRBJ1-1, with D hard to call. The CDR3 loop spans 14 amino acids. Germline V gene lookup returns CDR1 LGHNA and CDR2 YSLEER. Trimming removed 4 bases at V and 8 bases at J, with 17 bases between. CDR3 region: CASSPAVGVGEAFF. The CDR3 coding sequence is TGCGCCAGCAGCCCCGCAGTGGGCGTGGGAGAAGCTTTCTTT.

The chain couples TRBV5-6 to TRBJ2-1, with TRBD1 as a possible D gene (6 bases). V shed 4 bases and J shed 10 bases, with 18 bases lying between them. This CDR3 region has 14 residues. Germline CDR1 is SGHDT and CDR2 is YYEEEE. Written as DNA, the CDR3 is TGTGCCAGCAGCCAAATTACAGGGCCAGGAGAGCAGTTCTTC. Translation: CASSQITGPGEQFF.

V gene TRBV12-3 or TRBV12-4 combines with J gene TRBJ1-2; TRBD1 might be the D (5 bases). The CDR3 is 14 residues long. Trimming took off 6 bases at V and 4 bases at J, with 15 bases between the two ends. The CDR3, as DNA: TGTGCCAGCAGCCCCACGGGGCAGATCTATGGCTACACCTTC. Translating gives CASSPTGQIYGYTF.

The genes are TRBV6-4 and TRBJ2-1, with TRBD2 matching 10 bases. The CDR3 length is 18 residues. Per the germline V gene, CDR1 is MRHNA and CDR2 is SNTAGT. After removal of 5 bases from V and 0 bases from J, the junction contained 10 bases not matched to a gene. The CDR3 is CASSRTSGPRSSYNEQFF. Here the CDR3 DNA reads TGTGCCAGCAGTCGGACTAGCGGCCCCCGTAGCTCCTACAATGAGCAGTTCTTC.

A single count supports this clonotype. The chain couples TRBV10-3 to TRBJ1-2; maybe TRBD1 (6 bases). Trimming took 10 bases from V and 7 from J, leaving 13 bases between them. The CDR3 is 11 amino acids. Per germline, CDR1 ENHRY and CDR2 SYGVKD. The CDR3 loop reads CASTGSTGYTF. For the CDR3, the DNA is TGTGCCAGCACAGGGTCGACTGGCTACACCTTC.

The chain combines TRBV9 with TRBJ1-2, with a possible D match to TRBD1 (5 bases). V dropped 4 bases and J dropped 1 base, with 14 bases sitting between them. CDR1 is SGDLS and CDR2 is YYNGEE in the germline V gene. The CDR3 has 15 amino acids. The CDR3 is CASSPGTSINYGYTF. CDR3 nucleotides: TGTGCCAGCAGCCCCGGGACGTCCATTAACTATGGCTACACCTTC. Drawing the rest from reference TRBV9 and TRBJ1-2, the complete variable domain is DSGVTQTPKHLITATGQRVTLRCSPRSGDLSVYWYQQSLDQGLQFLIQYYNGEERAKGNILERFSAQQFPDLHSELNLSSLELGDSALYFCASSPGTSINYGYTFGSGTRLTVV.

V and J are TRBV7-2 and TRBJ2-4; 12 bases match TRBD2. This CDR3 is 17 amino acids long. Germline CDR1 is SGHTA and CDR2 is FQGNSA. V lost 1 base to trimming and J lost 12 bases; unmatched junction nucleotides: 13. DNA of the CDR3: TGTGCCAGCAGCTTAGGTGGACTAGCGGGGACCAAAAGGGGTCAGTACTTC. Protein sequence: CASSLGGLAGTKRGQYF.

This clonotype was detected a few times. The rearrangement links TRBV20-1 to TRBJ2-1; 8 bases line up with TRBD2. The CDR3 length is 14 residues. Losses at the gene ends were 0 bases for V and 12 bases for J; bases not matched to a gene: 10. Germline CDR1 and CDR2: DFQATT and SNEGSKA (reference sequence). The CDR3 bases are TGCAGTGCTAGAGATTCGGCGGGGGGTCACGGGCAGTTCTTC. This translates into CSARDSAGGHGQFF.

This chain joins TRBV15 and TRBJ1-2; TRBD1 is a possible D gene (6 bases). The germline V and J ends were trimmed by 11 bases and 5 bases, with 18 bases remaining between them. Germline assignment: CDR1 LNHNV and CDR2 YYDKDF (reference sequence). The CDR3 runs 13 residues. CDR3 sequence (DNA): TGTGCCTCCCGTGGCAGGGGCCGATATGGCTACACCTTC. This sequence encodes CASRGRGRYGYTF.

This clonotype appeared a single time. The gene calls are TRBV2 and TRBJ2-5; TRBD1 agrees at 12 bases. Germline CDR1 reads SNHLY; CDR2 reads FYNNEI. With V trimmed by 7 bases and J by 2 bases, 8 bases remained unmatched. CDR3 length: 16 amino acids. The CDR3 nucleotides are TGTGCCAGCACCGGGACAGGGGGCGCATCTCAAGAGACCCAGTACTTC. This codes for CASTGTGGASQETQYF.

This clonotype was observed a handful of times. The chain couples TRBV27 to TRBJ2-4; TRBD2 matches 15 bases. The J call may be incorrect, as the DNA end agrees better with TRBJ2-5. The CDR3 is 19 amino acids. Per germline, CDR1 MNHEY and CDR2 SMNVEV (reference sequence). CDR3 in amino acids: CASSRGLAGGPVYGETQYF. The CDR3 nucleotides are TGTGCCAGCAGCCGAGGACTAGCGGGGGGGCCGGTTTACGGGGAGACCCAGTACTTC.

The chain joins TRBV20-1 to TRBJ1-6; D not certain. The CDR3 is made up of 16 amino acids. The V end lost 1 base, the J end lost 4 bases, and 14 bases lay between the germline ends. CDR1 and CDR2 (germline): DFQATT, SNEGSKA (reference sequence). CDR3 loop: CSARGQHGSYNSPLHF. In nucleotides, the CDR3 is TGCAGTGCTAGAGGGCAGCACGGCTCTTATAATTCACCCCTCCACTTT.

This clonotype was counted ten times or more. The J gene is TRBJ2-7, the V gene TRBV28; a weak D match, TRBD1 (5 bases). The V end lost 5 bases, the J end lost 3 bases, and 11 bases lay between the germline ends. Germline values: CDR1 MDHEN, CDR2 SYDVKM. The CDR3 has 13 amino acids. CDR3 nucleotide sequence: TGTGCCAGCAGTCGGAGCAGGGTCTACGAGCAGTACTTC. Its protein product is CASSRSRVYEQYF.

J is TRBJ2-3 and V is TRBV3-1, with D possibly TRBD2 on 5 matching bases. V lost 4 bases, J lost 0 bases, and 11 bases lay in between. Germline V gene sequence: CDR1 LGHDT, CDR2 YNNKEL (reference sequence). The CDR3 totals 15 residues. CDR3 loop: CASSPPGMSTDTQYF. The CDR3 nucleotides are TGTGCCAGCAGCCCTCCCGGGATGAGCACAGATACGCAGTATTTT.

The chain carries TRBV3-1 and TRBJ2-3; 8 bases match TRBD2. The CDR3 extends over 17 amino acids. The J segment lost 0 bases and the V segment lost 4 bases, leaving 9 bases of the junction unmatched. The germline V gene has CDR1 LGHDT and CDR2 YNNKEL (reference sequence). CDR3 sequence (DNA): TGTGCCAGCAGCCCGATCGCGGGGGGTTTCAGCACAGATACGCAGTATTTT. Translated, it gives CASSPIAGGFSTDTQYF.